The 32 T cell receptor beta chains below were found in one sample sequenced in a study of blood T cell repertoires in COVID-19. Produced via immunoSEQ multiplex PCR; TCRdb's table is partial and in-frame only. The sample includes about 180,000 clones, around 83% of them seen just once. The sequenced material came from peripheral blood. The receptors were sampled from a man in his fifties with active or convalescent COVID-19.

This rearrangement joins TRBV30 to TRBJ1-4, with D unclear. CDR1 and CDR2 (germline): GTSNPN, SVGIG (reference sequence). V shed 4 bases and J shed 8 bases, with 17 bases lying between them. CDR3 length: 14 residues. CDR3 amino acids: CAWKDAAGREKLFF. CDR3 DNA: TGTGCCTGGAAAGATGCAGCAGGAAGAGAAAAACTGTTTTTT.

The rearrangement joins TRBV6-5 to TRBJ2-2, with 9 bases aligning to TRBD2. Germline V gene lookup returns CDR1 MNHEY and CDR2 SVGAGI. The trim removed 8 bases at V and 7 bases at J, leaving 8 bases unmatched. The CDR3 consists of 14 residues. CDR3 residues: CASARGGVVGELFF. The CDR3 nucleotides read TGTGCCAGCGCCCGCGGGGGGGTGGTCGGGGAGCTGTTTTTT.

The J gene is TRBJ2-7, the V gene TRBV7-2; 7 positions agree with TRBD1. With 0 bases clipped from V and 5 bases from J, the junction kept 7 bases outside the gene matches. CDR3 size: 15 residues. Germline CDR1 reads SGHTA; CDR2 reads FQGNSA. As DNA, the CDR3 is TGTGCCAGCAGCTTAGCATTCGACAGGGTACACGAGCAGTACTTC. It codes for CASSLAFDRVHEQYF.

The genes are TRBV6-4 and TRBJ2-2; TRBD1 might be the D (6 bases). Germline V gene sequence: CDR1 MRHNA, CDR2 SNTAGT. The CDR3 runs 15 residues. V lost 0 bases and J lost 6, with 11 bases in between. The CDR3 sequence is CASSDSIRGPGELFF. The CDR3 nucleotides are TGTGCCAGCAGTGACTCGATCAGGGGCCCCGGGGAGCTGTTTTTT.

The CDR3 is CASSLVVAGAREQFF. In nucleotides, the CDR3 is TGCGCCAGCAGCTTGGTGGTAGCGGGAGCTCGTGAGCAGTTCTTC. This chain links TRBV5-1 with TRBJ2-1; TRBD2 matches at 9 bases. CDR3 length: 15 amino acids. CDR1 and CDR2 from the germline V gene are SGHRS and YFSETQ. The junction had 7 bases not matched to a gene; V was cut back by 0 bases and J by 9 bases.

The J gene is TRBJ2-7, the V gene TRBV6-2 or TRBV6-3; a weak D match, TRBD1 (6 bases). V lost 2 bases and J 7 bases, leaving 12 bases between the germline ends. The V gene's germline CDR1 is MNHEY and CDR2 SVGEGT. The CDR3 contains 13 residues. The CDR3 bases are TGTGCCAGCAGTTACCTCAGGGGTCGGGAGCAGTACTTC. Translated, it gives CASSYLRGREQYF.

The rearrangement uses TRBV21-1 and TRBJ1-6; the D call of TRBD1 is as the table states it, not checked on the DNA. TRBV21-1 is recorded as a pseudogene. This CDR3 is built from 16 residues. CDR3 in amino acids: CASSDWGQGVDGALHF. The DNA of the CDR3 is TGTGCCAGCTCGGACTGGGGACAGGGGGTTGATGGGGCCCTCCACTTT.

The V call is TRBV9, the J call TRBJ2-3; 7 bases agree with TRBD1. CDR1 SGDLS and CDR2 YYNGEE come from the germline V gene. With 4 bases clipped from V and 1 base from J, the junction kept 6 bases outside the gene matches. The CDR3 is 15 amino acids. CDR3 bases: TGTGCCAGCAGCTCACCGGGGACAGGCACAGATACGCAGTATTTT. Translated, it gives CASSSPGTGTDTQYF.

The chain joins TRBV18 to TRBJ2-7, with 7 nucleotides matching TRBD1. CDR1 and CDR2 (germline): KGHSH, LQKENI. The CDR3 is made up of 14 amino acids. Trimming took 1 base from V and 1 from J; bases not matched to a gene: 1. The CDR3 DNA sequence: TGTGCCAGCTCACCACAGACAGGGTCCTACGAGCAGTACTTC. Translating it yields CASSPQTGSYEQYF.

Of note for this clone: It is unclear where the CDR3 begins or ends on the DNA, so no DNA is shown, and the CDR3 is as TCRdb lists it. The rearrangement joins TRBV29-1 to TRBJ2-4; no check of the table's D call, TRBD2, against the DNA was made. Germline V lookup: CDR1 SQVTM, CDR2 ANQGSEA. Both ends counted, the CDR3 spans 12 residues. CDR3 region: CSVAEGAGGLRF.

This chain joins TRBV6-5 and TRBJ1-2; 10 nucleotides agree with TRBD1. The J segment lost 6 bases and the V segment lost 7 bases, leaving 11 bases of the junction unmatched. CDR1 is MNHEY and CDR2 is SVGAGI in the germline V gene. CDR3 length: 15 amino acids. CDR3 residues: CASTLSTGGWNGYTF. In DNA, the CDR3 is TGTGCCAGCACCCTCTCGACAGGGGGCTGGAATGGCTACACCTTC.

This chain joins TRBV4-3 and TRBJ1-3; D is unclear. Germline loops: CDR1 LGHNA, CDR2 YSLEER. This CDR3 is 17 amino acids long. Between the trimmed V and J ends, which lost 4 bases and 0 bases, there was a span of 16 bases. CDR3 DNA: TGCGCCAGCAGCCGCTCTCCTCAAGCGAGCTCTGGAAACACCATATATTTT. Its translation is CASSRSPQASSGNTIYF.

V is TRBV5-1 and J is TRBJ2-7; TRBD1 matches 9 bases. With 4 bases clipped from V and 6 bases from J, the junction kept 8 bases outside the gene matches. The CDR3 covers 14 residues. CDR1 and CDR2 from the germline V gene are SGHRS and YFSETQ. The CDR3 DNA follows: TGCGCCAGCAGCACGGGACAGGGTGACGCCGAGCAGTACTTC. Its protein is CASSTGQGDAEQYF. The entire variable domain, with the rest obtained from reference TRBV5-1 and TRBJ2-7, is as follows: KAGVTQTPRYLIKTRGQQVTLSCSPISGHRSVSWYQQTPGQGLQFLFEYFSETQRNKGNFPGRFSGRQFSNSRSEMNVSTLELGDSALYLCASSTGQGDAEQYFGPGTRLTVT.

The chain joins TRBV5-1 to TRBJ1-1; 7 bases agree with TRBD1. Germline assignment: CDR1 SGHRS and CDR2 YFSETQ. The J segment lost 4 bases and the V segment lost 4 bases, leaving 7 bases of the junction unmatched. This CDR3 has 14 residues. The CDR3 loop reads CASSRDSSSTEAFF. Written as DNA, the CDR3 is TGCGCCAGCAGCCGGGACAGCTCCTCCACTGAAGCTTTCTTT.

The chain uses TRBV3-1 (or the pseudogene TRBV3-2) and TRBJ1-5, with D unresolved. This CDR3 spans 14 amino acids. V lost 5 bases and J lost 1, with 9 bases in between. Germline V gives CDR1 LGHDT, CDR2 YNNKEL (reference sequence). The CDR3 sequence: CASSGGESNQPQHF. The CDR3 DNA reads TGTGCCAGCAGCGGTGGGGAGAGCAATCAGCCCCAGCATTTT.

The genes are TRBV3-1 (or the pseudogene TRBV3-2) and TRBJ1-1; possible D gene TRBD1, 5 bases. From germline, CDR1 is LGHDT and CDR2 YNNKEL (reference sequence). V lost 1 base and J lost 8, with 17 bases in between. The length of the CDR3 is 15 residues. The CDR3 DNA reads TGTGCCAGCAGCCAAGGTCAGCCGGGACTTGGGGAAGCTTTCTTT. It codes for CASSQGQPGLGEAFF.

This clone was recorded only once. The chain couples TRBV6-6 to TRBJ2-3; weak D call: TRBD2 (5 bases). The CDR3 extends over 15 amino acids. Deletions cut 2 bases from V and 0 bases from J, with 9 bases between. Germline values: CDR1 MNHNY, CDR2 SVGAGI (reference sequence). The DNA for the CDR3 is TGTGCCAGCAGTTACGGCTTAGCGAGCACAGATACGCAGTATTTT. Amino acids: CASSYGLASTDTQYF.

The rearrangement uses TRBV15 and TRBJ2-2; the D is unclear. The CDR3 totals 16 residues. The germline V gene encodes CDR1 LNHNV and CDR2 YYDKDF (reference sequence). Trimming shortened V by 0 bases and J by 2 bases, and 10 bases separated the two germline ends. DNA of the CDR3: TGTGCCACCAGCAGAGAACCTGAGAAAAACACCGGGGAGCTGTTTTTT. Amino acid sequence: CATSREPEKNTGELFF.

The chain joins TRBV5-4 to TRBJ2-7, with 8 bases identical to TRBD1. This CDR3 is 15 amino acids long. Germline trimming cut 5 bases from V and 0 bases from J; bases unmatched to any gene: 7. Germline V CDR1 and CDR2: SGHNT, YYREEE (reference sequence). The CDR3 DNA sequence: TGTGCCAGCAGTTTAAGGACAGGGAGCTCCTACGAGCAGTACTTC. Its protein is CASSLRTGSSYEQYF.

The gene calls are TRBV4-2 and TRBJ1-2; D remains unclear. The CDR3 covers 15 residues. Germline V lookup: CDR1 LGHNA, CDR2 YNFKEQ. V lost 0 bases and J lost 1, with 9 bases in between. CDR3 sequence (DNA): TGTGCCAGCAGCCAAGACCCGGTGGTTAACTATGGCTACACCTTC. This gives the protein CASSQDPVVNYGYTF.

The chain employs TRBV4-2 and TRBJ2-1; a weak D match, TRBD1 (5 bases). V was trimmed by 1 base and J by 8 bases, leaving 9 bases between them. Germline V gene data show CDR1 as LGHNA and CDR2 as YNFKEQ. The CDR3 extends over 13 amino acids. For the CDR3, the DNA is TGTGCCAGCAGCCAAGCAGGGTTTTATGAGCAGTTCTTC. Translation gives CASSQAGFYEQFF.

Only a few counts were recorded for this clone. The chain uses TRBV4-2 and TRBJ1-5, with TRBD1 matching 7 bases. Germline CDR1 reads LGHNA; CDR2 reads YNFKEQ. The CDR3 sequence is 15 residues long. Trimming took 2 bases from V and 7 from J; bases not matched to a gene: 8. This CDR3 is CASSQTDRTGQPQHF. In DNA, the CDR3 is TGTGCCAGCAGCCAAACGGACAGGACGGGCCAGCCCCAGCATTTT.

The rearrangement joins TRBV18 to TRBJ1-1; a weak D match, TRBD1 (6 bases). Trimming took off 2 bases at V and 6 bases at J, with 19 bases between the two ends. CDR1 is KGHSH and CDR2 is LQKENI in the germline V gene. The CDR3 covers 16 residues. The DNA for the CDR3 is TGTGCCAGCTCACCAGAGCGCATCGAAAGGACAGCTGAAGCTTTCTTT. It translates to CASSPERIERTAEAFF.

The rearrangement uses TRBV9 and TRBJ2-3; D unresolved. Trimming stripped 4 bases from V and 0 bases from J, with 6 bases between. Germline CDR1 and CDR2: SGDLS and YYNGEE. The length of the CDR3 is 13 residues. CDR3 DNA sequence: TGTGCCAGCAGCCCTGTAAGCACAGATACGCAGTATTTT. It is translated as CASSPVSTDTQYF. The variable domain in full, with the rest retrieved from reference TRBV9 and TRBJ2-3, is DSGVTQTPKHLITATGQRVTLRCSPRSGDLSVYWYQQSLDQGLQFLIQYYNGEERAKGNILERFSAQQFPDLHSELNLSSLELGDSALYFCASSPVSTDTQYFGPGTRLTVL.

J is TRBJ2-1 and V is TRBV11-3, with 8 bases lining up with TRBD1. V was pared by 5 bases and J by 3 bases, with 6 bases of the junction left unmatched. Germline V lookup: CDR1 SGHNT, CDR2 YENEEA. The CDR3 has 15 amino acids. CDR3 coding DNA: TGTGCCAGCAGCCCCCGGACAGGGAACTACAATGAGCAGTTCTTC. Translating gives CASSPRTGNYNEQFF.

The chain carries TRBV7-2 and TRBJ1-1, with D possibly TRBD1 on 6 matching bases. CDR3 length equals 16 residues. CDR1 is SGHTA and CDR2 is FQGNSA in the germline V gene. Deletions cut 4 bases from V and 4 bases from J, with 19 bases between. The CDR3 reads CASSYGDTRAVTEAFF. Written as DNA, the CDR3 is TGTGCCAGCAGCTATGGGGACACCCGGGCGGTCACTGAAGCTTTCTTT.

The rearrangement links TRBV27 to TRBJ2-7; D call uncertain. Germline lookup yields CDR1 MNHEY and CDR2 SMNVEV (reference sequence). V was pared by 4 bases and J by 7 bases, with 14 bases between. CDR3 size: 13 residues. CDR3 coding DNA: TGTGCCAGCAGTTCCAACCCCCTCAGAGAGCAGTACTTC. Its translation: CASSSNPLREQYF.

This chain uses TRBV5-6 with TRBJ2-1, with 10 bases identical to TRBD2. Unmatched junction bases numbered 12, after V lost 3 bases and J lost 9 bases. From germline, CDR1 is SGHDT and CDR2 YYEEEE. The CDR3 has 16 residues. The CDR3 DNA reads TGTGCCAGCAGCTGGCGTTCTAGCGGGAGAGAATTTGAGCAGTTCTTC. Its translation: CASSWRSSGREFEQFF.

The sample holds a few counts of this clone. The chain joins TRBV6-2 or TRBV6-3 to TRBJ2-5; no clear D gene. The V and J ends lost 4 bases and 2 bases respectively, with 5 bases between them. This CDR3 is 12 amino acids long. From germline, CDR1 is MNHEY and CDR2 SVGEGT. The CDR3 DNA reads as TGTGCCAGCAGTTCCCTTCAAGAGACCCAGTACTTC. It is translated as CASSSLQETQYF.

The V call is TRBV3-1 (or the pseudogene TRBV3-2), the J call TRBJ2-2; no clear D. The germline V and J ends were trimmed by 0 bases and 2 bases, with 4 bases remaining between them. This CDR3 contains 14 residues. Germline V gene data show CDR1 as LGHDT and CDR2 as YNNKEL (reference sequence). CDR3 bases: TGTGCCAGCAGCCAAGACGGTAACACCGGGGAGCTGTTTTTT. This gives the protein CASSQDGNTGELFF.

J is TRBJ2-2 and V is TRBV5-1; 7 bases match TRBD1. Trimming removed 3 bases from V and 8 bases from J; junction bases left unmatched: 7. This CDR3 has 14 amino acids. Germline CDR1 is SGHRS and CDR2 is YFSETQ. The CDR3 nucleotides are TGCGCCAGCAGCTCTGACAGGGAAGGAGGGGAGCTGTTTTTT. Translation gives CASSSDREGGELFF.

In this sample, this clone turned up a few times. The chain employs TRBV6-5 and TRBJ2-1; 9 nucleotides align to TRBD2. In germline, CDR1 is MNHEY, CDR2 SVGAGI. This CDR3 has 15 residues. J gave up 1 base and V 9 bases, and 7 bases lay outside the gene matches. The CDR3 coding sequence is TGTGCCAGTCATCATAGCGGGAGTTCCTACAATGAGCAGTTCTTC. Amino acids: CASHHSGSSYNEQFF.